This T cell receptor beta chain was recovered during a study of response to subunit inactivated influenza vaccine. This clonotype was recorded a few times. Each CDR3 protein is one row after TCRdb ran MiXCR on the RT-PCR reads. The sample gives about 170,000 distinct CDR3 sequences, approximately 12% of which show up once; around 32% is in the top ten. In addition, the sample was reused for a study of T cells expressing NK-cell markers. That work adds: The authors made TCR beta cDNA libraries by 5'RACE template switching. This switching added a universal primer site and UMIs. Alpha-beta TCR T cells were the sole sorting target in several experiments, owing to an anti-gamma-delta TCR antibody. The HCMV specificity of the expanded NKG2C+ T cell clones stayed unresolved.

Sequencing was performed on CD8+ T cells sorted from PBMCs, taken approximately 12 days after vaccination. This receptor was obtained from a man in his fifties or sixties who received an inactivated influenza vaccine.

CDR3 protein: CASSPTGWTGGTGELFF. CDR3 DNA sequence: TGTGCCAGCAGCCCGACTGGCTGGACAGGTGGGACCGGGGAGCTGTTTTTT. The gene calls are TRBV9 and TRBJ2-2; 7 nucleotides match TRBD1. The germline V gene encodes CDR1 SGDLS and CDR2 YYNGEE. V lost 4 bases, J lost 5 bases, and 14 bases stayed unmatched. There are 17 residues in the CDR3.